This TCR beta chain was found in a study of blood T cell repertoires in COVID-19. Study at large: Sites across the United States, Italy and Spain contributed samples from acute and convalescent COVID-19. PBMCs, B-cell-depleted T cells, or T cells provided the cDNA or gDNA that made up the material.

As originally analysed: Estimation of nucleated cell counts relied on the amplification of reference gene primers. Produced via immunoSEQ multiplex PCR; TCRdb's table is partial and in-frame only. D and trimming were read from the DNA, whereas the V and J calls and clone size are those reported in that table. The table includes roughly 49,000 clones, roughly 84% detected once. Germline values: CDR1 SGHAT, CDR2 FQNNGV. The CDR3 is 15 residues long. V lost 1 base, J lost 2 bases, and 12 bases lay in between. V is TRBV11-2 and J is TRBJ2-7, with D perhaps matching TRBD2 (6 bases). The sequenced sample was peripheral blood. This sequence was found in a man in his forties or fifties with active COVID-19. CDR3 nucleotides: TGTGCCAGCAGCTTAGCGGGGGTAGATACCTACGAGCAGTACTTC. This translates into CASSLAGVDTYEQYF.